Here is one T cell receptor beta chain with its context. Its antigen is still unknown. Preparation of the TCRbeta library used unique molecular identifiers. Each CDR3 protein gets one entry after TCRdb re-called the PCR reads with MiXCR. The sample shows a few hundred thousand distinct CDR3 sequences, about a quarter of them seen only once. The sample originates from a study of T-cell reconstitution after alpha-beta-depleted transplantation in children. The germline V gene encodes CDR1 MNHNS and CDR2 SASEGT. The CDR3 spans 15 residues. V gave up 5 bases and J gave up 1 base, with 15 bases separating them. Study observations and caveats: A year had passed since transplant, and T-cell counts and diversity by then came mostly from newly produced T cells. Reportedly, roughly two months post-transplant, alpha-beta T cells arose from several hundred expanded graft clones. Surviving recipient T cells and thymic progenitors accounted for the high day-60 TCRbeta diversity observed in some patients.

The sequencing here drew on PBMCs, taken before TCRalphabeta/CD19-depleted stem cell transplant. The source of this sequence is a boy younger than two with Wiskott-Aldrich syndrome, due to receive a stem cell transplant. The rearrangement uses TRBV6-1 and TRBJ2-7, with D perhaps TRBD2 (5 bases). CDR3 nucleotide sequence: TGTGCCAGCAGTCCAAAAGCCAGCGGTTCCTACGAGCAGTACTTC. Its translation is CASSPKASGSYEQYF.